This T cell receptor beta chain was found in a study of OX40 agonist ivuxolimab in advanced cancers. About the study: At doses from 0.01 to 10 mg/kg, patients were given intravenous ivuxolimab every 2 weeks.

V lost 5 bases to trimming and J lost 1 base, with 9 bases between them. CDR3 length: 14 residues. Per germline, CDR1 LGHNA and CDR2 YNFKEQ. Broader study findings: Among the lowest levels of clonal expansion were found in partial responders at 0.1-3.0 mg/kg.

Sequenced by immunoSEQ multiplex PCR; TCRdb stores in-frame clones only, minus some. The data hold about 95,000 clones, with around 85% observed a single time. As regards this clone: The target antigen is unknown.

The cohort excluded patients with autoimmune disease history or systemic immunosuppression. Sampling of blood occurred at baseline, cycle 4 day 1, and cycle 7 day 1. This TCR came from an adult with an advanced solid tumor such as melanoma, head and neck, liver or kidney cancer. The material was CD4+ or CD8+ T cells sorted from blood, obtained in a trial of the OX40 agonist ivuxolimab. V and J are TRBV4-2 and TRBJ1-3, with D uncertain. The CDR3 sequence is CASSISGSGNTIYF. For the CDR3, the DNA is TGTGCCAGCAGCATAAGTGGGTCTGGAAACACCATATATTTT.